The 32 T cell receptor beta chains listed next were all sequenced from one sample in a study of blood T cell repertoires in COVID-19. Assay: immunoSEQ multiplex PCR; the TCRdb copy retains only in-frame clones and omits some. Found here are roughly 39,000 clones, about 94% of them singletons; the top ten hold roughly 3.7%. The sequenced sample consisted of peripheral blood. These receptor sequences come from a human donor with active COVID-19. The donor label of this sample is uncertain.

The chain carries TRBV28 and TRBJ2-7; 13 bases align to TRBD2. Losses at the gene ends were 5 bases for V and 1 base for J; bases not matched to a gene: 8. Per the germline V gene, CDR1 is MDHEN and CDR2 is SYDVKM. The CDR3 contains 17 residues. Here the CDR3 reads CASSPRTSGSWSYEQYF. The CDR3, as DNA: TGTGCCAGCAGTCCCCGGACTAGCGGGAGTTGGTCCTACGAGCAGTACTTC.

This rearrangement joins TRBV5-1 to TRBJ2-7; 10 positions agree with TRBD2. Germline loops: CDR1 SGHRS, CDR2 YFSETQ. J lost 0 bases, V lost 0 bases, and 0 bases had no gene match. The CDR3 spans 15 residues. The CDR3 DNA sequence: TGCGCCAGCAGCTTGGAGCGGGAGGGCTCCTACGAGCAGTACTTC. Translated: CASSLEREGSYEQYF.

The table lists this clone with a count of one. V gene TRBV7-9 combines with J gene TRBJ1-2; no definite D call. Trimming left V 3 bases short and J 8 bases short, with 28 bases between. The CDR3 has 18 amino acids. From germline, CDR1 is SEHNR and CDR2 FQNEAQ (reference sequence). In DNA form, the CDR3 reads TGTGCCAGCAGCTTTTCGGCCCGGGGAGGGCCCGACCTTGAGGGCTACACCTTC. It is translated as CASSFSARGGPDLEGYTF.

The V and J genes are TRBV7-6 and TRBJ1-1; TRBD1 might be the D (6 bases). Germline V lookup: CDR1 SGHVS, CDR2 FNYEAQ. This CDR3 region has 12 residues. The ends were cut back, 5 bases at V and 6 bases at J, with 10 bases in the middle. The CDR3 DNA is TGTGCCAGCAGCCCTGGGGGCTCTGAAGCTTTCTTT. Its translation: CASSPGGSEAFF.

CDR3 DNA: TGTGCCAGCAGCTTAATGCAGGACACAGATACGCAGTATTTT. Residues: CASSLMQDTDTQYF. This sequence joins TRBV11-2 and TRBJ2-3; D ambiguous. Germline-derived CDR1 and CDR2 are SGHAT and FQNNGV. The CDR3 has 14 residues. V was trimmed by 2 bases and J by 2 bases, leaving 8 bases between them.

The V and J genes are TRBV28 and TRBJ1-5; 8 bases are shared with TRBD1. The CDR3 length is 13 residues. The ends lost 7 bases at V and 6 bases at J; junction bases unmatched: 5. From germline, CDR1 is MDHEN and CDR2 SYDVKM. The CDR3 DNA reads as TGTGCCAGCACCCGGACAGGGTTTCAGCCCCAGCATTTT. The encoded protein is CASTRTGFQPQHF.

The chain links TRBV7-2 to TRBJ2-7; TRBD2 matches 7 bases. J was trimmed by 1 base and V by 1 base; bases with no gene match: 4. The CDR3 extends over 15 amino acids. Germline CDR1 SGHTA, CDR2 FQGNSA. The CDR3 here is CASSLVRRGSYEQYF. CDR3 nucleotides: TGTGCCAGCAGCTTAGTCAGGCGGGGGTCCTACGAGCAGTACTTC.

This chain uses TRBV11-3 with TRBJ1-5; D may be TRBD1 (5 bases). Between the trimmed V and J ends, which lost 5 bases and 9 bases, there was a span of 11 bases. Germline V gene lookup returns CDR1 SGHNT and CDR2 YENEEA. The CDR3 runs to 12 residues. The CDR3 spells CASSPRGGPQHF. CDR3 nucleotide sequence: TGTGCCAGCAGCCCACGGGGGGGGCCCCAGCATTTT. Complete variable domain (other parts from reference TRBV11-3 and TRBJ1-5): EAGVVQSPRYKIIEKKQPVAFWCNPISGHNTLYWYLQNLGQGPELLIRYENEEAVDDSQLPKDRFSAERLKGVDSTLKIQPAELGDSAVYLCASSPRGGPQHFGDGTRLSIL.

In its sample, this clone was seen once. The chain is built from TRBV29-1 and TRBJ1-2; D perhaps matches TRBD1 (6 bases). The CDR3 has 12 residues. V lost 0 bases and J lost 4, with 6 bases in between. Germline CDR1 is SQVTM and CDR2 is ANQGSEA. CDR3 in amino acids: CSVEDRGYGYTF. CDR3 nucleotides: TGCAGCGTTGAAGACAGGGGCTATGGCTACACCTTC.

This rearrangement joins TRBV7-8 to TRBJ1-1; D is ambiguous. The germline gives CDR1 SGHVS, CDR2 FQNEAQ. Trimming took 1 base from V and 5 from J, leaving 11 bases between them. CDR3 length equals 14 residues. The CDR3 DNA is TGTGCCAGCAGCTTAGTAGAGGTGGAGACTGAAGCTTTCTTT. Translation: CASSLVEVETEAFF.

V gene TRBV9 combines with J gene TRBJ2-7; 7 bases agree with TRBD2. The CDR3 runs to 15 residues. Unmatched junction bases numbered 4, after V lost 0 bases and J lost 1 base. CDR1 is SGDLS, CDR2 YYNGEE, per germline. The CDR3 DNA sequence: TGTGCCAGCAGCGTAGGGACTAGTTTGTCCTACGAGCAGTACTTC. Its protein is CASSVGTSLSYEQYF.

In nucleotides, the CDR3 is TGTGCCAGCAGCCGGAGGAGGAACACTGAAGCTTTCTTT. Its translation is CASSRRRNTEAFF. V gene TRBV28 combines with J gene TRBJ1-1; D gene ambiguous. Trimming took off 6 bases at V and 1 base at J, with 9 bases between the two ends. CDR3 length equals 13 residues. The germline CDR1 and CDR2 sequences are MDHEN and SYDVKM.

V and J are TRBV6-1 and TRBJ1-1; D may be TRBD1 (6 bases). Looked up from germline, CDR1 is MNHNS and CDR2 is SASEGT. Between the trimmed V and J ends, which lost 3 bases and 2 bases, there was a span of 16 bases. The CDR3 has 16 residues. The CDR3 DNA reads TGTGCCAGCAGTGATTGGGGCACAGGGAAAAACACTGAAGCTTTCTTT. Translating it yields CASSDWGTGKNTEAFF.

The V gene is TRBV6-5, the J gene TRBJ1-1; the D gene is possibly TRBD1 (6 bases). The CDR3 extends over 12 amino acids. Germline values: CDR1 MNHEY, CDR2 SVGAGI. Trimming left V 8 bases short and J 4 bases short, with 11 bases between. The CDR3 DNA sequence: TGTGCCAGCGGCAGGGGTTCCACTGAAGCTTTCTTT. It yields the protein CASGRGSTEAFF.

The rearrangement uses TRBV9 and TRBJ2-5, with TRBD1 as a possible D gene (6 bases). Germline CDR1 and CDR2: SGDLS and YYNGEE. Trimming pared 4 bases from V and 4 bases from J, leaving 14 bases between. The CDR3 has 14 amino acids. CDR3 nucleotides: TGTGCCAGCAGCCTAGGACAGCCGCGAGAGACCCAGTACTTC. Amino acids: CASSLGQPRETQYF.

The CDR3 sequence is CASSKGGYGYTF. The CDR3 bases are TGTGCCAGCAGCAAGGGGGGGTATGGCTACACCTTC. The gene calls are TRBV28 and TRBJ1-2, with D possibly TRBD1 on 6 matching bases. Trimming removed 6 bases from V and 5 bases from J, with 10 bases in between. CDR1 is MDHEN and CDR2 is SYDVKM in the germline V gene. This CDR3 is built from 12 residues.

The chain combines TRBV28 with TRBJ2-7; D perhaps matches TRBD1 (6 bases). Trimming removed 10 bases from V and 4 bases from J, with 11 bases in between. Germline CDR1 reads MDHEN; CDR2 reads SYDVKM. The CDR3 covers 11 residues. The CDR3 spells CATNTGYEQYF. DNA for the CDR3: TGTGCCACTAATACAGGGTACGAGCAGTACTTC.

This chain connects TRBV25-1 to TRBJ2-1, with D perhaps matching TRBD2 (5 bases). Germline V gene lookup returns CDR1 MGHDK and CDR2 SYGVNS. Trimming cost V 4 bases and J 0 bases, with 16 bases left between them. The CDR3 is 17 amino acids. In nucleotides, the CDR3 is TGTGCCAGCAGTGGGACCTTGGGGAGTTTCTCCTACAATGAGCAGTTCTTC. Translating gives CASSGTLGSFSYNEQFF.

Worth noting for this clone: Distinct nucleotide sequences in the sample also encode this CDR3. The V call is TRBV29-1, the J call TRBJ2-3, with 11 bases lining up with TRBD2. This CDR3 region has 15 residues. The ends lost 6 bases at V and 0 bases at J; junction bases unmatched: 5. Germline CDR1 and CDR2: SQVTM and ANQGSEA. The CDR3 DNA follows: TGCAGCGTGGGGACTAGCGGAGTCAGCACAGATACGCAGTATTTT. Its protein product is CSVGTSGVSTDTQYF.

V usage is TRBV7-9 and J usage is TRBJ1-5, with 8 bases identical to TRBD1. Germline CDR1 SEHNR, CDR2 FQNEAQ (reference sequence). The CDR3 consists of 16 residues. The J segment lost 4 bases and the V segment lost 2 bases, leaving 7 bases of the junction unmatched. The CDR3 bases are TGTGCCAGCAGCTTATCAGGGGGCGATAGAAATCAGCCCCAGCATTTT. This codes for CASSLSGGDRNQPQHF. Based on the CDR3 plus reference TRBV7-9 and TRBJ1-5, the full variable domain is DTGVSQNPRHKITKRGQNVTFRCDPISEHNRLYWYRQTLGQGPEFLTYFQNEAQLEKSRLLSDRFSAERPKGSFSTLEIQRTEQGDSAMYLCASSLSGGDRNQPQHFGDGTRLSIL.

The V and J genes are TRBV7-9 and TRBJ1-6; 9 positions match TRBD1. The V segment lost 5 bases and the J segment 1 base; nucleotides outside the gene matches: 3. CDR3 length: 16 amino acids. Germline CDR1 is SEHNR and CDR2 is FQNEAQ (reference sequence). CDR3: CASSPTGGSYNSPLHF. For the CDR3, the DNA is TGTGCCAGCAGCCCGACAGGGGGGTCCTATAATTCACCCCTCCACTTT.

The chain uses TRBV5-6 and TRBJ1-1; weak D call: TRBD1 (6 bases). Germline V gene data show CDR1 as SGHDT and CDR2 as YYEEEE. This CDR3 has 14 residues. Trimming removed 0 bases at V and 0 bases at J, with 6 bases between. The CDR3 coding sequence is TGTGCCAGCAGCTTGGGGACAGTGAACACTGAAGCTTTCTTT. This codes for CASSLGTVNTEAFF. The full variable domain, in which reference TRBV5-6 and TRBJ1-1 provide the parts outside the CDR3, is DAGVTQSPTHLIKTRGQQVTLRCSPKSGHDTVSWYQQALGQGPQFIFQYYEEEERQRGNFPDRFSGHQFPNYSSELNVNALLLGDSALYLCASSLGTVNTEAFFGQGTRLTVV.

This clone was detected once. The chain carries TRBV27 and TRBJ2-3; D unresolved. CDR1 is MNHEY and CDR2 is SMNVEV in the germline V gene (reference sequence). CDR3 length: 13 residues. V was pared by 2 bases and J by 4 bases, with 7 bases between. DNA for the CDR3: TGTGCCAGCAGTTTACCCCCTCCAGATACGCAGTATTTT. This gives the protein CASSLPPPDTQYF.

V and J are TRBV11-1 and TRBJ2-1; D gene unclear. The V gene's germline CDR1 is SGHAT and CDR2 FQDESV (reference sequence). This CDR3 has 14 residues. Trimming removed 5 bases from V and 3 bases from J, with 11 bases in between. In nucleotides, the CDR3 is TGTGCCAGCAGCCGAGACAACAACTACAATGAGCAGTTCTTC. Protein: CASSRDNNYNEQFF. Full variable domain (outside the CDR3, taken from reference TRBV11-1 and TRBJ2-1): EAEVAQSPRYKITEKSQAVAFWCDPISGHATLYWYRQILGQGPELLVQFQDESVVDDSQLPKDRFSAERLKGVDSTLKIQPAELGDSAMYLCASSRDNNYNEQFFGPGTRLTVL.

The CDR3 nucleotides are TGTGCCAGCAGTGACTCCGACCAGGGGTACAATGAGCAGTTCTTC. This codes for CASSDSDQGYNEQFF. V and J are TRBV6-4 and TRBJ2-1; D is perhaps TRBD1 (6 bases). This CDR3 region has 15 residues. Per the germline V gene, CDR1 is MRHNA and CDR2 is SNTAGT. V lost 0 bases and J 4 bases, leaving 10 bases between the germline ends.

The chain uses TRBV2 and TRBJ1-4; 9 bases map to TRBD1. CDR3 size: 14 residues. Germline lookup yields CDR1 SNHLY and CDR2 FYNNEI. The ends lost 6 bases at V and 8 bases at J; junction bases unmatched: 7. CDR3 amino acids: CASRKGQGREKLFF. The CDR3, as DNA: TGTGCCAGCAGGAAGGGACAGGGAAGGGAAAAACTGTTTTTT.

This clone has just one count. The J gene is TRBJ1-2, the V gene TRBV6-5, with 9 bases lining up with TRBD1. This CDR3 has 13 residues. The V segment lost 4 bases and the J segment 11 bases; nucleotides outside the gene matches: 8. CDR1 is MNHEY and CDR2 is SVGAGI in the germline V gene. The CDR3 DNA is TGTGCCAGCAGTTGGGGACAGGGCGGTGGGTACACCTTC. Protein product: CASSWGQGGGYTF.

The CDR3 sequence: CASSLDIRNTIYF. As DNA, the CDR3 is TGTGCCAGCAGCTTGGACATCAGAAACACCATATATTTT. This sequence joins TRBV7-9 and TRBJ1-3, with D perhaps matching TRBD1 (5 bases). V lost 3 bases to trimming and J lost 5 bases, with 8 bases between them. This CDR3 is built from 13 residues. Germline CDR1 is SEHNR and CDR2 is FQNEAQ (reference sequence).

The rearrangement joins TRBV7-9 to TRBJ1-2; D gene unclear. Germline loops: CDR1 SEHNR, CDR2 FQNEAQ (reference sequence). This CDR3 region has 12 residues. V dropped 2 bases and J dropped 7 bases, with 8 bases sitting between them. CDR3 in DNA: TGTGCCAGCAGCTTACAGGTCCGTGGCTACACCTTC. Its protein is CASSLQVRGYTF.

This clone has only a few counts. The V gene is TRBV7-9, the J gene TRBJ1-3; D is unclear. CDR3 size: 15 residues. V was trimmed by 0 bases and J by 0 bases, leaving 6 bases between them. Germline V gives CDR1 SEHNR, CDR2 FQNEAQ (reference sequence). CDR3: CASSLAAVSGNTIYF. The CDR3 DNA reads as TGTGCCAGCAGCTTAGCGGCGGTCTCTGGAAACACCATATATTTT. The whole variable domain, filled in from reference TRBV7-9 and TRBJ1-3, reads DTGVSQNPRHKITKRGQNVTFRCDPISEHNRLYWYRQTLGQGPEFLTYFQNEAQLEKSRLLSDRFSAERPKGSFSTLEIQRTEQGDSAMYLCASSLAAVSGNTIYFGEGSWLTVV.

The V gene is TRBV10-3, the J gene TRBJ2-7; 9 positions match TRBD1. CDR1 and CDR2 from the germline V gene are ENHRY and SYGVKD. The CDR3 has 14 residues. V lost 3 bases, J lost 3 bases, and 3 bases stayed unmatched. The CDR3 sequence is CAISDGTGYYEQYF. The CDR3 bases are TGTGCCATCAGTGACGGGACAGGGTACTACGAGCAGTACTTC.

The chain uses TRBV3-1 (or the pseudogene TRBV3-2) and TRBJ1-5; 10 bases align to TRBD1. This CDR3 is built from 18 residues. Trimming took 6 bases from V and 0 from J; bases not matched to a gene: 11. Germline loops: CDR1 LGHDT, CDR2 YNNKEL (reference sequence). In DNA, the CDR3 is TGTGCCAGCAGGCTTGACAGGGGGCTGGGTAGTAGCAATCAGCCCCAGCATTTT. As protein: CASRLDRGLGSSNQPQHF.